This TCR beta chain was captured in a study of blood T cell repertoires in COVID-19. Overall study: Researchers got acute and convalescent COVID-19 samples from the United States, Italy and Spain. T cells, B-cell-depleted T cells, or PBMCs supplied cDNA or gDNA.

Trimming stripped 1 base from V and 7 bases from J, with 7 bases between. The CDR3 is 12 residues long. The germline CDR1 and CDR2 sequences are SEHNR and FQNEAQ (reference sequence). The authors' processing: Cell counts per sample came from amplifying reference gene primers. Sequenced by immunoSEQ multiplex PCR; TCRdb stores in-frame clones only, minus some. That table gives V, J and clone size, and the DNA gave D and trimming. The sample records around 300,000 clones, 80% to 90% being singletons. The chain recombines TRBV7-9 with TRBJ1-1; D not certain. This clonotype was sampled from a woman aged 30 to 39 with active or convalescent COVID-19. Sequenced sample: peripheral blood. CDR3 protein: CASSLGALEAFF. The DNA for the CDR3 is TGTGCCAGCAGCTTAGGGGCTCTTGAAGCTTTCTTT.